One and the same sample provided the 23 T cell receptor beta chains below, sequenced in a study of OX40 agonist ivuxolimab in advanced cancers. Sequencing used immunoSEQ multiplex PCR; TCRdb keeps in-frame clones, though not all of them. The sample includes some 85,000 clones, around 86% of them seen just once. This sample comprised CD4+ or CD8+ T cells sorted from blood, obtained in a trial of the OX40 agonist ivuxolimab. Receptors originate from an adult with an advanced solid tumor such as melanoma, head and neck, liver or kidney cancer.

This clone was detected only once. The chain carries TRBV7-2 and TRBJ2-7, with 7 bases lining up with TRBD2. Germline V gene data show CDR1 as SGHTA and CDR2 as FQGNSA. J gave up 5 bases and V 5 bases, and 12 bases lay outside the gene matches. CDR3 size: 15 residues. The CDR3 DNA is TGTGCCAGCAGCCCAAGCACGGGACTACGCCACGAGCAGTACTTC. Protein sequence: CASSPSTGLRHEQYF.

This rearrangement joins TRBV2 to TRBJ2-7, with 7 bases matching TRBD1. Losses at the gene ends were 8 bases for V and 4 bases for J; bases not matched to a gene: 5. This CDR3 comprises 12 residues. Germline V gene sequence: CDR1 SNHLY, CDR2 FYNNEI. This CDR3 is CASDRDRYEQYF. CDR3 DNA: TGTGCCAGCGACCGGGACAGATACGAGCAGTACTTC.

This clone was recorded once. The CDR3 DNA sequence: TGTGCCAGCAGTTACTCCGGACAGGAGGACACCATATATTTT. It yields the protein CASSYSGQEDTIYF. V and J are TRBV6-5 and TRBJ1-3; 7 nucleotides line up with TRBD1. Germline CDR1 reads MNHEY; CDR2 reads SVGAGI. The J segment lost 8 bases and the V segment lost 0 bases, leaving 4 bases of the junction unmatched. The CDR3 covers 14 residues.

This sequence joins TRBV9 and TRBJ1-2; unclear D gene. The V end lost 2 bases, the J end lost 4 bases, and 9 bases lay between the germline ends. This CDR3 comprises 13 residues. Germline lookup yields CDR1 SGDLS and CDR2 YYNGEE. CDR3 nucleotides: TGTGCCAGCAGCGTGGAGGGAATCTATGGCTACACCTTC. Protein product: CASSVEGIYGYTF.

The CDR3 loop is CASSTQRGQPQHF. Here the CDR3 DNA reads TGTGCCAGCAGTACCCAAAGAGGGCAGCCCCAGCATTTT. The chain combines TRBV6-5 with TRBJ1-5; D is ambiguous. The V gene's germline CDR1 is MNHEY and CDR2 SVGAGI. This CDR3 spans 13 amino acids. V lost 5 bases and J lost 7, with 12 bases in between.

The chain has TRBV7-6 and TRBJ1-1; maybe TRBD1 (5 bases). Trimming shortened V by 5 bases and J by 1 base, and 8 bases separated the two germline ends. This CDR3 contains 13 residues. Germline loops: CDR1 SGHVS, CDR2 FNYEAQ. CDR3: CASSQTGNTEAFF. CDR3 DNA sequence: TGTGCCAGCAGCCAAACAGGGAACACTGAAGCTTTCTTT.

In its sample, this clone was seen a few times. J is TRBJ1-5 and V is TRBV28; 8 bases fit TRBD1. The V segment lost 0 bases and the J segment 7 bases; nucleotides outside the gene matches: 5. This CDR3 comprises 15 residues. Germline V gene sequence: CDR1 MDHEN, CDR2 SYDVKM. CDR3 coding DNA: TGTGCCAGCAGTTTATGGGACAGGGTTGACCAGCCCCAGCATTTT. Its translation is CASSLWDRVDQPQHF.

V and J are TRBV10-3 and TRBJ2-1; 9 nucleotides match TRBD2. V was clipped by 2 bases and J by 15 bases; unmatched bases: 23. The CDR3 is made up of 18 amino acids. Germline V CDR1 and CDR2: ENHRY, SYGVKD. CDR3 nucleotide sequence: TGTGCCATCAGTGAGCAGGCTGCGGGAGGGCCGATTGGAACCCGAATGTTCTTC. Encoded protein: CAISEQAAGGPIGTRMFF.

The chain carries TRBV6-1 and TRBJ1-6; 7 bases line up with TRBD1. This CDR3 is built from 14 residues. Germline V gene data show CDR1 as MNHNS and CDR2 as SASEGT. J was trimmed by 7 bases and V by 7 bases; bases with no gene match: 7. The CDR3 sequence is CASTNRGGNSPLHF. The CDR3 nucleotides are TGTGCCAGCACCAACAGGGGAGGAAATTCACCCCTCCACTTT.

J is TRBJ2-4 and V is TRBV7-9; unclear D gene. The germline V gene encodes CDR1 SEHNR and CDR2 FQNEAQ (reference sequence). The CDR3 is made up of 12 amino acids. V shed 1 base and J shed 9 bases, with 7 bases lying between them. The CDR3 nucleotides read TGTGCCAGCAGCTTAGTTTCCGGCATTCAGTACTTC. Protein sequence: CASSLVSGIQYF.

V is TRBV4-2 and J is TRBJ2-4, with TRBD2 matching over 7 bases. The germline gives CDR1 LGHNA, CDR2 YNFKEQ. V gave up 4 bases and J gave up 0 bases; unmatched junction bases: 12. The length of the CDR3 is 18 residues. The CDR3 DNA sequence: TGTGCCAGCAGCCCCTCGGGGGAAGCGGGGCTAGCCAAAAACATTCAGTACTTC. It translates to CASSPSGEAGLAKNIQYF.

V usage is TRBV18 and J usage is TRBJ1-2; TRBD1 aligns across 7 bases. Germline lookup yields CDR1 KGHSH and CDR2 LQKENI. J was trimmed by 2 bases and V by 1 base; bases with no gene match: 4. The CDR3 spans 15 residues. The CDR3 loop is CASSPQSTGNYGYTF. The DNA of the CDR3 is TGTGCCAGCTCACCACAGTCGACAGGGAACTATGGCTACACCTTC.

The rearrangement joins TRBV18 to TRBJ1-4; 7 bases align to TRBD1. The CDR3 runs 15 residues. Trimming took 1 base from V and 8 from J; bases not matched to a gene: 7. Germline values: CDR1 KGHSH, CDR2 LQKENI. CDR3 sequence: CASSPRRQGEEKLFF. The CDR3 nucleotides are TGTGCCAGCTCACCACGACGACAGGGAGAAGAAAAACTGTTTTTT. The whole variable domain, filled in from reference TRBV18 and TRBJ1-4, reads NAGVMQNPRHLVRRRGQEARLRCSPMKGHSHVYWYRQLPEEGLKFMVYLQKENIIDESGMPKERFSAEFPKEGPSILRIQQVVRGDSAAYFCASSPRRQGEEKLFFGSGTQLSVL.

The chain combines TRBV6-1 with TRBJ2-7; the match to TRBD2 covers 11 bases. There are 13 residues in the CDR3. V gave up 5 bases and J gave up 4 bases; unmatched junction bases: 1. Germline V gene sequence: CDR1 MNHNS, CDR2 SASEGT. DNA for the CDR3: TGTGCCAGCAGTACTAGCGGGAGTTACGAGCAGTACTTC. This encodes CASSTSGSYEQYF.

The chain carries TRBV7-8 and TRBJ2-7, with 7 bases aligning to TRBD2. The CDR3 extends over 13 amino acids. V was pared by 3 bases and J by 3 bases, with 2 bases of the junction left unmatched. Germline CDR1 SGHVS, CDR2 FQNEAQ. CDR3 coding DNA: TGTGCCAGCAGCTTCGGGGAGGGCTACGAGCAGTACTTC. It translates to CASSFGEGYEQYF. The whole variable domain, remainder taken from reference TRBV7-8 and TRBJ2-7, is GAGVSQSPRYKVAKRGQDVALRCDPISGHVSLFWYQQALGQGPEFLTYFQNEAQLDKSGLPSDRFFAERPEGSVSTLKIQRTQQEDSAVYLCASSFGEGYEQYFGPGTRLTVT.

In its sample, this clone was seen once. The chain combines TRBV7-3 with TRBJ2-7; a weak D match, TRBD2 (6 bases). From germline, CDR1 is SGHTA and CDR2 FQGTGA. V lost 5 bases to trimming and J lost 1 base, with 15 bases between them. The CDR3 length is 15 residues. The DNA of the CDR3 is TGTGCCAGCAGCCCGATCGGGCGGGATTCCTACGAGCAGTACTTC. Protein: CASSPIGRDSYEQYF.

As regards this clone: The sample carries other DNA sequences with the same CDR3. This CDR3 reads CSARTGTEAFF. DNA for the CDR3: TGCAGTGCACGTACGGGGACTGAAGCTTTCTTT. The J gene is TRBJ1-1, the V gene TRBV29-1, with no clear D. The CDR3 spans 11 residues. Per germline, CDR1 SQVTM and CDR2 ANQGSEA.

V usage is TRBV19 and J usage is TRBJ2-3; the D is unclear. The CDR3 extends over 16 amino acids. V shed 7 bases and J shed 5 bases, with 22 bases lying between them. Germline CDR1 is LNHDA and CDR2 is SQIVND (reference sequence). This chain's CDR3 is CASKDTSRPVVDTQYF. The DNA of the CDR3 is TGTGCCAGTAAAGACACTTCTCGGCCTGTGGTAGATACGCAGTATTTT.

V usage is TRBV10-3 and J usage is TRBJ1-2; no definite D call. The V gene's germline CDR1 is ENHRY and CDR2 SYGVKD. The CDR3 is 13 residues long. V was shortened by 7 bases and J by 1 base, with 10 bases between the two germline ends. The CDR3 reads CAITKTDNYGYTF. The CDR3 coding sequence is TGTGCCATCACTAAGACCGATAACTATGGCTACACCTTC.

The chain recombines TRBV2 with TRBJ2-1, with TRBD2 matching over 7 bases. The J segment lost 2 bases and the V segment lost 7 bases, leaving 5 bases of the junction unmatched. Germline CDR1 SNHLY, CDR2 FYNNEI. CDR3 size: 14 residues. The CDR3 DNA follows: TGTGCCAGCAAGTTACGGGGGGCCTACAATGAGCAGTTCTTC. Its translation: CASKLRGAYNEQFF.

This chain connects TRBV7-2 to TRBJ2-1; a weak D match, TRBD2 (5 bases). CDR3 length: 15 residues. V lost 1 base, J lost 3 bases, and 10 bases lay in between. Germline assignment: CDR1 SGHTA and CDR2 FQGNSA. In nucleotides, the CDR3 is TGTGCCAGCAGCTTAGGTCTAGCTATCTACAATGAGCAGTTCTTC. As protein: CASSLGLAIYNEQFF.

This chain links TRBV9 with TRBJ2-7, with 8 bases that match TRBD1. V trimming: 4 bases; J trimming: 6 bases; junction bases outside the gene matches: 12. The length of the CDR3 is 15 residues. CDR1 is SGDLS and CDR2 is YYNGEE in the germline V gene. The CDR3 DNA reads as TGTGCCAGCAGCCTCCAGCCGGGACAGGTGAGCGAGCAGTACTTC. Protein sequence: CASSLQPGQVSEQYF.

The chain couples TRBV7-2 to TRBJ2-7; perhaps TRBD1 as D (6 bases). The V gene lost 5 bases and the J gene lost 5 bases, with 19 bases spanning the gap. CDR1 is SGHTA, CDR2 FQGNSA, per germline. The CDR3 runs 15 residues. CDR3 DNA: TGTGCCAGCAGCCCGAGACAGGCCCCTTTCAACGAGCAGTACTTC. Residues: CASSPRQAPFNEQYF.